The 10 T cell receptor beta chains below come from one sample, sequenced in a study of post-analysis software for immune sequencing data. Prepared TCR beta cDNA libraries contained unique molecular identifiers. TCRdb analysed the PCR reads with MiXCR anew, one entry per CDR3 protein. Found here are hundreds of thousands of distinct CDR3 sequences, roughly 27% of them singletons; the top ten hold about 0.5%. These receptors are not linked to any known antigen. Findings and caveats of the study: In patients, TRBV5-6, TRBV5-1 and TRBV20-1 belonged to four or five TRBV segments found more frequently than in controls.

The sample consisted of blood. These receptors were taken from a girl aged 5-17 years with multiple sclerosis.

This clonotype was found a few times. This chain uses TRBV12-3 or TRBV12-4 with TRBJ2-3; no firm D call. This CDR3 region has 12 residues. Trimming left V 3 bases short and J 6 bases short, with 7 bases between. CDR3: CASSFSQDTQYF. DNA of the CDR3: TGTGCCAGCAGTTTTTCTCAGGATACGCAGTATTTT.

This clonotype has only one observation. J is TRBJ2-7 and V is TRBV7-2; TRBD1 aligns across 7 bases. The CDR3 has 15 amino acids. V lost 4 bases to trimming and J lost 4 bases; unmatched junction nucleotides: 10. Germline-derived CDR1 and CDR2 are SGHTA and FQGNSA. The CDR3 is CASSSSPTGTYEQYF. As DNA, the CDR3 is TGTGCCAGCAGCTCCTCCCCGACAGGGACGTACGAGCAGTACTTC. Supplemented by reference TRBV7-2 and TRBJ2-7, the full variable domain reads GAGVSQSPSNKVTEKGKDVELRCDPISGHTALYWYRQSLGQGLEFLIYFQGNSAPDKSGLPSDRFSAERTGGSVSTLTIQRTQQEDSAVYLCASSSSPTGTYEQYFGPGTRLTVT.

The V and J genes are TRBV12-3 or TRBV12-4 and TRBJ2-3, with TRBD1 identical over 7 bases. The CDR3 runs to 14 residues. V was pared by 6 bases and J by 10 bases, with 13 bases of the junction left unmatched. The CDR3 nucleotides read TGTGCCAGCAGACCTCGACAGGGAGAGAATGCGCAGTATTTT. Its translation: CASRPRQGENAQYF.

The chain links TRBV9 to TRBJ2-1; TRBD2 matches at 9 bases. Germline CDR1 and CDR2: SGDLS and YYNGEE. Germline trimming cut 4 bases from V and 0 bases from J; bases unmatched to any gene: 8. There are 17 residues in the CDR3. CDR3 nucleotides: TGTGCCAGCAGCCCGGGGACTAGCCCTAGCTCCTACAATGAGCAGTTCTTC. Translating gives CASSPGTSPSSYNEQFF.

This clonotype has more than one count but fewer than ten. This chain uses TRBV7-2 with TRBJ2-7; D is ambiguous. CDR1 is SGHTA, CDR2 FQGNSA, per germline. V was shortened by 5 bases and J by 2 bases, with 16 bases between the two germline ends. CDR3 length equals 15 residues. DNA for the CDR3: TGTGCCAGCAGCGCGCAGAGTCCCCCAGCCTACGAGCAGTACTTC. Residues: CASSAQSPPAYEQYF.

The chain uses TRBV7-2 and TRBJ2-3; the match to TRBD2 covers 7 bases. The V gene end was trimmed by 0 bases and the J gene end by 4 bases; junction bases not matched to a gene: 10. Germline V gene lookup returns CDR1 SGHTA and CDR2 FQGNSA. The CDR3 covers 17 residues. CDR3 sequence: CASSLAWGGLPPDTQYF. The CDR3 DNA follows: TGTGCCAGCAGCTTAGCGTGGGGGGGTCTCCCACCAGATACGCAGTATTTT.

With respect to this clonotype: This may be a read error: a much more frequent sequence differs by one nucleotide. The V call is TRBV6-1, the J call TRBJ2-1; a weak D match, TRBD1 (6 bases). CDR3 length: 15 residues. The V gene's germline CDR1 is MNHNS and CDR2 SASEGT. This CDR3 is CASSGTGISYNERFF. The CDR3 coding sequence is TGTGCCAGCAGTGGAACAGGGATCTCCTACAATGAGCGGTTCTTC.

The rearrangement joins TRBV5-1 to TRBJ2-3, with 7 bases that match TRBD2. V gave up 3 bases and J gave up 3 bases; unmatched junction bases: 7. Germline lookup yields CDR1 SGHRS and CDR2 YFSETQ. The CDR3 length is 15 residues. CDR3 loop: CASSSFGLVTDTQYF. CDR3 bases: TGCGCCAGCAGCTCCTTTGGACTAGTGACAGATACGCAGTATTTT.

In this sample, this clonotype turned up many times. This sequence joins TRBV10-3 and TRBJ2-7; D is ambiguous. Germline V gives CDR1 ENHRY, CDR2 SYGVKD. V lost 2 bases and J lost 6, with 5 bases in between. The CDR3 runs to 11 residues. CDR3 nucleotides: TGTGCCATCAGTGAGCTGTCCGAGCAGTACTTC. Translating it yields CAISELSEQYF.

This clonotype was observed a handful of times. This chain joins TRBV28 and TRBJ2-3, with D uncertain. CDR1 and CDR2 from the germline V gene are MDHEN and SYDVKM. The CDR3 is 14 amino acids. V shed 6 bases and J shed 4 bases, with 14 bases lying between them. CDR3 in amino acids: CASSADAPPDTQYF. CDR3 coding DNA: TGTGCCAGCAGCGCAGATGCTCCCCCAGATACGCAGTATTTT. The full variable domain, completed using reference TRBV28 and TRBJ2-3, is DVKVTQSSRYLVKRTGEKVFLECVQDMDHENMFWYRQDPGLGLRLIYFSYDVKMKEKGDIPEGYSVSREKKERFSLILESASTNQTSMYLCASSADAPPDTQYFGPGTRLTVL.